These T cell receptor beta chains were read from a single sample in a study of T cell changes during pregnancy in multiple sclerosis. Clones were read by immunoSEQ multiplex PCR, and TCRdb kept only the in-frame ones, dropping some. The sample consists of 40,000 to 55,000 clones, approximately 90% of them appearing once. The source was CD4+ T cells from peripheral blood mononuclear cells, collected before pregnancy. These receptors originate from a female donor with multiple sclerosis, enrolled in a pregnancy study. The CDR3 runs from the conserved cysteine through the conserved F or W. Each record gives: D gene, V gene, J gene, CDR3 length, clone size, CDR3 DNA, CDR3 protein. A D gene is named only where the DNA matches it firmly. Part of the rows lack a size; the others show once, few, many or a class for expanded clones.

d_call: TRBD2
v_call: TRBV7-3
j_call: TRBJ2-7
cdr3_length: 15
clone_size: .
cdr3_nt: TGTGCCAGCAGCTCCCTGGGACTAGCCAAGGGCGAGCAGTACTTC
cdr3_aa: CASSSLGLAKGEQYF

d_call: .
v_call: TRBV9
j_call: TRBJ2-3
cdr3_length: 18
clone_size: .
cdr3_nt: TGTGCCAGCAGCCCGGGCCTATGGGCGGGGCCGAGCACAGATACGCAGTATTTT
cdr3_aa: CASSPGLWAGPSTDTQYF

d_call: .
v_call: TRBV27
j_call: TRBJ2-7
cdr3_length: 15
clone_size: .
cdr3_nt: TGTGCCAGCAGTTCCCTCGACAACCACCGCTACGAGCAGTACTTC
cdr3_aa: CASSSLDNHRYEQYF

d_call: TRBD2
v_call: TRBV5-1
j_call: TRBJ2-3
cdr3_length: 16
clone_size: .
cdr3_nt: TGCGCCAGCAGCTTGGGACTAGCGGGGATGACAGATACGCAGTATTTT
cdr3_aa: CASSLGLAGMTDTQYF

d_call: .
v_call: TRBV10-1
j_call: TRBJ2-2
cdr3_length: 15
clone_size: few
cdr3_nt: TGCGCCAGCAGTGAATGGGCGGGGAACACCGGGGAGCTGTTTTTT
cdr3_aa: CASSEWAGNTGELFF

d_call: TRBD2
v_call: TRBV28
j_call: TRBJ2-7
cdr3_length: 16
clone_size: .
cdr3_nt: TGTGCCAGCAGTTTAATGGGCGGGAGTTCTACCTACGAGCAGTACTTC
cdr3_aa: CASSLMGGSSTYEQYF

d_call: .
v_call: TRBV7-2
j_call: TRBJ2-6
cdr3_length: 17
clone_size: .
cdr3_nt: TGTGCCAGCAGTTCCCGGGTAGCGACCTCTGGGGCCAACGTCCTGACTTTC
cdr3_aa: CASSSRVATSGANVLTF

d_call: .
v_call: TRBV9
j_call: TRBJ1-2
cdr3_length: 15
clone_size: .
cdr3_nt: TGTGCCAGCAGCCCTAGCGGCAGGCGGTTTAATGGCTACACCTTC
cdr3_aa: CASSPSGRRFNGYTF

d_call: TRBD1
v_call: TRBV12-5
j_call: TRBJ1-5
cdr3_length: 18
clone_size: .
cdr3_nt: TGTGCTAGTGGTTTGTTAGGACAGGGTCTAGGGGGCAATCAGCCCCAGCATTTT
cdr3_aa: CASGLLGQGLGGNQPQHF

d_call: .
v_call: TRBV7-2
j_call: TRBJ2-7
cdr3_length: 16
clone_size: .
cdr3_nt: TGTGCCAGCAGCTTACAAGGGGGGACTAAACTTTACGAGCAGTACTTC
cdr3_aa: CASSLQGGTKLYEQYF

d_call: TRBD1
v_call: TRBV28
j_call: TRBJ1-1
cdr3_length: 17
clone_size: once
cdr3_nt: TGTGCCAGCAGTCCCTTCCGGGACAGGGCAAGGAACACTGAAGCTTTCTTT
cdr3_aa: CASSPFRDRARNTEAFF

d_call: .
v_call: TRBV10-3
j_call: TRBJ1-1
cdr3_length: 12
clone_size: .
cdr3_nt: TGTGCCATCATGGGGGGGGGCACTGAAGCTTTCTTT
cdr3_aa: CAIMGGGTEAFF

d_call: .
v_call: TRBV6-4
j_call: TRBJ2-1
cdr3_length: 15
clone_size: .
cdr3_nt: TGTGCCAGCAGCCCTGGCACTAGAGGCATGAATGAGCAGTTCTTC
cdr3_aa: CASSPGTRGMNEQFF

d_call: .
v_call: TRBV28
j_call: TRBJ1-2
cdr3_length: 12
clone_size: .
cdr3_nt: TGTGCCAGCCGCGGCCCGGGATATGGCTACACCTTC
cdr3_aa: CASRGPGYGYTF

d_call: TRBD1
v_call: TRBV2
j_call: TRBJ2-3
cdr3_length: 15
clone_size: .
cdr3_nt: TGTGCCAGCAGTCGGGACAGGGAAGGCACAGATACGCAGTATTTT
cdr3_aa: CASSRDREGTDTQYF

d_call: TRBD1
v_call: TRBV4-1
j_call: TRBJ2-7
cdr3_length: 17
clone_size: .
cdr3_nt: TGCGCCAGCAGCCAAGGACCGGACAGGGGCTTCTCCTACGAGCAGTACTTC
cdr3_aa: CASSQGPDRGFSYEQYF

d_call: TRBD1
v_call: TRBV7-3
j_call: TRBJ1-2
cdr3_length: 15
clone_size: .
cdr3_nt: TGTGCCAGCAGCTTAGTGGGACAGGGACCGGGCGGCTACACCTTC
cdr3_aa: CASSLVGQGPGGYTF

d_call: .
v_call: TRBV7-2
j_call: TRBJ1-5
cdr3_length: 17
clone_size: .
cdr3_nt: TGTGCCAGCAGCCCCTGGGCTGAGATGAATAGCAATCAGCCCCAGCATTTT
cdr3_aa: CASSPWAEMNSNQPQHF

d_call: .
v_call: TRBV19
j_call: TRBJ2-2
cdr3_length: 15
clone_size: .
cdr3_nt: TGTGCCAGTAGTAGGGAGCCAGTGAACACCGGGGAGCTGTTTTTT
cdr3_aa: CASSREPVNTGELFF

d_call: TRBD2
v_call: TRBV28
j_call: TRBJ2-7
cdr3_length: 17
clone_size: .
cdr3_nt: TGTGCCAGCAGTGACCCCCGCAGCGGGAGGGCCTTCTACGAGCAGTACTTC
cdr3_aa: CASSDPRSGRAFYEQYF

d_call: .
v_call: TRBV4-3
j_call: TRBJ1-4
cdr3_length: 15
clone_size: .
cdr3_nt: TGCGCCAGCAGCCAAGAGCCCAGACAAAATGAAAAACTGTTTTTT
cdr3_aa: CASSQEPRQNEKLFF

d_call: .
v_call: TRBV6-5
j_call: TRBJ1-5
cdr3_length: 14
clone_size: .
cdr3_nt: TGTGCCACCTCCTCTGGGGGAGGGGATCAGCCCCAGCATTTT
cdr3_aa: CATSSGGGDQPQHF

d_call: .
v_call: TRBV27
j_call: TRBJ1-2
cdr3_length: 17
clone_size: .
cdr3_nt: TGTGCCAGCAGCCCGCTCGCTCGCCAGGGTCAAGAGGATGGCTACACCTTC
cdr3_aa: CASSPLARQGQEDGYTF

d_call: .
v_call: TRBV18
j_call: TRBJ1-1
cdr3_length: 13
clone_size: .
cdr3_nt: TGTGCCAGCTCACCCCCTCTCAGGACTGAAGCTTTCTTT
cdr3_aa: CASSPPLRTEAFF

d_call: .
v_call: TRBV5-1
j_call: TRBJ2-1
cdr3_length: 14
clone_size: .
cdr3_nt: TGCGCCAGCAGCTTGGCCCCTAGAAACAATGAGCAGTTCTTC
cdr3_aa: CASSLAPRNNEQFF

d_call: .
v_call: TRBV20-1
j_call: TRBJ2-1
cdr3_length: 10
clone_size: .
cdr3_nt: TGCAGTGCCACGACTATTGAGCAGTTCTTC
cdr3_aa: CSATTIEQFF

d_call: TRBD2
v_call: TRBV7-3
j_call: TRBJ2-7
cdr3_length: 18
clone_size: .
cdr3_nt: TGTGCCAGCAGCTCCGTTTTCTCCGGGACTAAAAACTCCTACGAGCAGTACTTC
cdr3_aa: CASSSVFSGTKNSYEQYF